This record concerns one TCR beta chain sequence. The antigen remains unidentified. Some clones are missing from TCRdb's copy, which holds only in-frame ones; the method was immunoSEQ multiplex PCR. The profile shows about 42,000 clones, 65% to 85% of them singletons. Time point in this sample: after neoadjuvant nivolumab, at surgical resection. Blood cells were analyzed directly, without culture or expansion. This specimen belongs to a study of neoadjuvant anti-PD-1 for oral cavity cancer. Study summary: Around day 43, patients without progression received a fourth nivolumab dose before surgery.

There are 13 residues in the CDR3. V was clipped by 7 bases and J by 7 bases, with 14 bases between them. Germline V gene sequence: CDR1 SNHLY, CDR2 FYNNEI. Overall study results and limits: With a few patients per group, TCR findings need larger cohorts. Non-responders to neoadjuvant nivolumab had significantly more clonal PBMC T cells than responders.

The sample here was PBMCs, taken after nivolumab (anti-PD-1) treatment. The receptor's source is a person aged 40-85 years with oral cavity squamous cell carcinoma. The genes are TRBV2 and TRBJ2-1; unclear D gene. The CDR3 coding sequence is TGTGCCAGCAACATAAGGGCAGCGAATGAGCAGTTCTTC. Amino acids: CASNIRAANEQFF.